This T cell receptor beta chain is drawn from a study of cytomegalovirus exposure and HLA in healthy donors. At the level of the study: Of all 400 or so donors who were genotyped, about 80% belonged to the Caucasian-associated ancestry cluster.

Primers for the PCR totalled 60 Vbeta and 13 Jbeta. TCRdb's table, derived via immunoSEQ multiplex PCR, lists solely in-frame clones and lacks some. The data contain some 210,000 clones, about 89% of them singletons. The CDR3 has 14 residues. Germline V gene lookup returns CDR1 MDHEN and CDR2 SYDVKM. Sequencing used PBMCs. The origin of this receptor is a man in his thirties or forties in good health and CMV-seronegative. The chain recombines TRBV28 with TRBJ2-7; D is possibly TRBD2 (7 bases). In DNA form, the CDR3 reads TGTGCTGATAGGGACAAAAGCGGGAAGAGAGAGCAGTACTTC. It encodes CADRDKSGKREQYF.